Listed here are 5 T cell receptor beta chains from one sample, sequenced in a study of post-analysis software for immune sequencing data. Study observations and caveats: Relative to controls, patients had five TRBV segments at higher frequency, with TRBV5-6, TRBV5-1 and TRBV20-1 among these.

For these receptors, no antigen is known. Unique molecular identifiers featured in each of the TCR beta cDNA libraries. TCRdb reanalysed the PCR reads using MiXCR and keeps one entry per CDR3 protein. The sample carries hundreds of thousands of distinct CDR3 sequences, approximately 60% recorded once. The sample taken for sequencing was blood. The receptors stem from a girl aged 2-10 years with multiple sclerosis.

The V gene is TRBV7-8, the J gene TRBJ2-1; the D call may be TRBD1 or TRBD2 (5 bases each). The CDR3 consists of 14 residues. Between the trimmed V and J ends, which lost 6 bases and 6 bases, there was a span of 15 bases. In germline, CDR1 is SGHVS, CDR2 FQNEAQ. CDR3 sequence reads: CASSYDSAGNEQFF. The CDR3, as DNA: TGTGCCAGCAGTTACGACAGCGCGGGCAATGAGCAGTTCTTC.

The chain carries TRBV12-3 or TRBV12-4 and TRBJ2-2, with 9 bases fitting TRBD2. With 6 bases clipped from V and 2 bases from J, the junction kept 7 bases outside the gene matches. CDR3 length: 16 amino acids. CDR3 sequence reads: CASRRSAGGNTGELFF. The DNA of the CDR3 is TGTGCCAGCAGACGGTCAGCGGGGGGAAACACCGGGGAGCTGTTTTTT.

This rearrangement joins TRBV20-1 to TRBJ2-1; TRBD2 agrees at 9 bases. V lost 7 bases to trimming and J lost 8 bases; unmatched junction nucleotides: 9. This CDR3 region has 13 residues. Germline CDR1 and CDR2: DFQATT and SNEGSKA (reference sequence). For the CDR3, the DNA is TGCAGTGGTTCGCGGGGGGGCGGGTATGAGCAGTTCTTC. This sequence encodes CSGSRGGGYEQFF.

J is TRBJ2-3 and V is TRBV29-1; D unclear. Trimming stripped 3 bases from V and 0 bases from J, with 13 bases between. Germline CDR1 reads SQVTM; CDR2 reads ANQGSEA. The CDR3 totals 15 residues. CDR3 amino acids: CSVEVAVESTDTQYF. In nucleotides, the CDR3 is TGCAGCGTTGAGGTGGCTGTGGAGAGCACAGATACGCAGTATTTT.

The chain is built from TRBV12-3 or TRBV12-4 and TRBJ2-3; D is ambiguous. The V end lost 4 bases, the J end lost 2 bases, and 16 bases lay between the germline ends. CDR3 size: 16 residues. The CDR3 bases are TGTGCCAGCAGTTCCACGGGCCCAACACCCACAGATACGCAGTATTTT. This sequence encodes CASSSTGPTPTDTQYF.